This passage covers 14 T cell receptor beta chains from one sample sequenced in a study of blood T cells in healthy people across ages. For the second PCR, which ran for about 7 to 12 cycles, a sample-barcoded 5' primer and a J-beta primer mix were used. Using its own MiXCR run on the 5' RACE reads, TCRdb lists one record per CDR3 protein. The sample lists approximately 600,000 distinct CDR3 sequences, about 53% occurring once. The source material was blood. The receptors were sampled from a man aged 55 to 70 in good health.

The CDR3 DNA reads TGTGCCAGCACCTTTAGGGACAACCGGTATGGCTACACCTTC. Amino acids: CASTFRDNRYGYTF. The chain is built from TRBV7-9 and TRBJ1-2; tentative D call: TRBD1 (6 bases). V was trimmed by 7 bases and J by 5 bases, leaving 17 bases between them. CDR3 size: 14 residues. The germline V gene has CDR1 SEHNR and CDR2 FQNEAQ (reference sequence).

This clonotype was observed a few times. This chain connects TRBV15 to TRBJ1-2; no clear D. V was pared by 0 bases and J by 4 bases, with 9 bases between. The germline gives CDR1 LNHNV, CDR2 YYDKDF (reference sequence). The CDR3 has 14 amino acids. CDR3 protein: CATSREDPLYGYTF. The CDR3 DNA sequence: TGTGCCACCAGCAGAGAAGATCCCCTCTATGGCTACACCTTC.

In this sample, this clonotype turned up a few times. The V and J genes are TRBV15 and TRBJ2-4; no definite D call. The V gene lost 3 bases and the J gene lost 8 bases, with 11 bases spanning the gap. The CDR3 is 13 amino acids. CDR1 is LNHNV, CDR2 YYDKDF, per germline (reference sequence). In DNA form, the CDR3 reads TGTGCCACCAGCAGTGGTCTAGGCGACATTCAGTACTTC. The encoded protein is CATSSGLGDIQYF.

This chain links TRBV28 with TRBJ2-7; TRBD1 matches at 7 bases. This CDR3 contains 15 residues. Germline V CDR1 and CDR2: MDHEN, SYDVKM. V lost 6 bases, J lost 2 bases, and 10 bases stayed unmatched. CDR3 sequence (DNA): TGTGCCAGCAGCAGGACAGGACCCGCTACCTACGAGCAGTACTTC. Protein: CASSRTGPATYEQYF.

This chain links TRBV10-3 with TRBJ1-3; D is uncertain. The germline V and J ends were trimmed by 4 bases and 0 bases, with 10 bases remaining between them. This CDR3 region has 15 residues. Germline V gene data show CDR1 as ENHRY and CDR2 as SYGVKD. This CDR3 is CAISAGVSSGNTIYF. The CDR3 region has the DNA TGTGCCATCAGTGCGGGAGTTAGCTCTGGAAACACCATATATTTT.

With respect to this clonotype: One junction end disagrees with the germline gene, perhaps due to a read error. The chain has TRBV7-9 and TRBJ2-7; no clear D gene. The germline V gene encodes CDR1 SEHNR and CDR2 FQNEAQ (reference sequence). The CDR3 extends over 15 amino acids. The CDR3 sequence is CASSDGRLLAYEQYF. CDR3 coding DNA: TGCGCCAGCAGCGACGGACGCCTCTTAGCCTACGAGCAGTACTTC.

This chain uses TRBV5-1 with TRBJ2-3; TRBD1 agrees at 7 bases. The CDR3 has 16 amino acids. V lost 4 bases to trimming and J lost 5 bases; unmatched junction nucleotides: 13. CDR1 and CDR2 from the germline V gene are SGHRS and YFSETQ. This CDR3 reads CASSLADREDGDTQYF. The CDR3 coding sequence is TGCGCCAGCAGCCTGGCCGACAGGGAAGACGGAGATACGCAGTATTTT.

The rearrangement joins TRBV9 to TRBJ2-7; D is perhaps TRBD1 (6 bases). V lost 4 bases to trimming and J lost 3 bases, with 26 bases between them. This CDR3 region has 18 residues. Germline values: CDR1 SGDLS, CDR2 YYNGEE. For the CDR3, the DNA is TGTGCCAGCAGCCCTAAAGTCAAAACCGGGACAACGCGCTACGAGCAGTACTTC. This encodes CASSPKVKTGTTRYEQYF.

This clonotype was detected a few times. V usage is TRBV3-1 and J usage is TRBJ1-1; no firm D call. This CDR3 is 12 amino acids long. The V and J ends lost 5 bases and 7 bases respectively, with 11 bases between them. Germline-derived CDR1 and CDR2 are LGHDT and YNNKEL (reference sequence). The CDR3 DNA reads TGTGCCAGCAGCGCCCCAGGAGGTGAAGCTTTCTTT. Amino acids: CASSAPGGEAFF.

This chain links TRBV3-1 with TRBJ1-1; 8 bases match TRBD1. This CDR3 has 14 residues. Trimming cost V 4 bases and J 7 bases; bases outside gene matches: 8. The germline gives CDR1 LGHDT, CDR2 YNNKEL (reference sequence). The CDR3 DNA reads TGTGCCAGCAGCCCGGCCGGGACAGGAGTTGAAGCTTTCTTT. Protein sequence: CASSPAGTGVEAFF.

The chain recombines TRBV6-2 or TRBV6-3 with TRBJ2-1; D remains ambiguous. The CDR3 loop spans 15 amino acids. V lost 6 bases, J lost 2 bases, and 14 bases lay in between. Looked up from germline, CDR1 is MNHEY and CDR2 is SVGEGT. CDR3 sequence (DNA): TGTGCCAGCAGAACAACACGGAACCCCTACAATGAGCAGTTCTTC. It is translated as CASRTTRNPYNEQFF.

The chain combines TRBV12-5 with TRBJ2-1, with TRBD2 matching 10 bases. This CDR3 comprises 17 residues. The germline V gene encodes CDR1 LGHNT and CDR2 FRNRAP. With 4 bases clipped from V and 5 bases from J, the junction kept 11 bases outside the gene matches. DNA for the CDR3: TGTGCTAGTGGTTCGAGCGGGGGGGCCCCTACACACAATGAGCAGTTCTTC. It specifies CASGSSGGAPTHNEQFF.

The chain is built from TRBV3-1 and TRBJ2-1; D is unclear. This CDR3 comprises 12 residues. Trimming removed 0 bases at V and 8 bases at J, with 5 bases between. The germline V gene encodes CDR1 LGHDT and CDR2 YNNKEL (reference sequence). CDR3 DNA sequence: TGTGCCAGCAGCCAAGAGGACCATGAGCAGTTCTTC. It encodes CASSQEDHEQFF.

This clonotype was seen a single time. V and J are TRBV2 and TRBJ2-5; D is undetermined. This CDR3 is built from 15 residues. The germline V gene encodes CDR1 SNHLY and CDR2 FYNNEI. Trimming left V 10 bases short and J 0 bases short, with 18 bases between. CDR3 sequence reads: CATSSGLGYQETQYF. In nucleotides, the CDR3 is TGTGCCACCTCGAGTGGGCTCGGGTACCAAGAGACCCAGTACTTC.